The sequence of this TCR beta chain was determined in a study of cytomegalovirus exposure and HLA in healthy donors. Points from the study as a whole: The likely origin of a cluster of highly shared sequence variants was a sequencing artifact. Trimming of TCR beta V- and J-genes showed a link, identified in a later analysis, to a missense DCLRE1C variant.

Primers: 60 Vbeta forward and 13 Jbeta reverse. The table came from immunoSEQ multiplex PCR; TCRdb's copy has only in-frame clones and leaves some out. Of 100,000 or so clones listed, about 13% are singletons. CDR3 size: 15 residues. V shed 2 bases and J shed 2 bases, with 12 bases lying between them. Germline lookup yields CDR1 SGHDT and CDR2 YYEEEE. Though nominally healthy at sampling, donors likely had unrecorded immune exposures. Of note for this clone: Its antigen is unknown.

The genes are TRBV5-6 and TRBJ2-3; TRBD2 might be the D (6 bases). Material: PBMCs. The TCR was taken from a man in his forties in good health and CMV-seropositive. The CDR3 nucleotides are TGTGCCAGCAGCTTTACGGGACTTAACACAGATACGCAGTATTTT. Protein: CASSFTGLNTDTQYF.